These 28 T cell receptor beta chains originate from one sample sequenced in a study of CD8 T cells in Susac syndrome. Reverse transcription of about 0.45 to 1 ug RNA used random hexamers. Using its own MiXCR run on the immunoSEQ multiplex PCR reads, TCRdb lists one record per CDR3 protein. The data hold about 150,000 distinct CDR3 sequences, with approximately 95% observed a single time. Sequencing was carried out using CD8+ T cells from PBMCs. These receptors originate from a human donor with Susac syndrome.

The chain carries TRBV6-5 and TRBJ1-1, with a weak D call TRBD1 (5 bases). CDR1 and CDR2 from the germline V gene are MNHEY and SVGAGI. V lost 5 bases, J lost 3 bases, and 13 bases lay in between. The CDR3 is 14 residues long. The CDR3 nucleotides read TGTGCCAGCAGTGGCCGGGACGGTTACACTGAAGCTTTCTTT. As protein: CASSGRDGYTEAFF.

The chain employs TRBV29-1 and TRBJ1-1; no clear D gene. Trimming took 4 bases from V and 2 from J, leaving 11 bases between them. The germline CDR1 and CDR2 sequences are SQVTM and ANQGSEA. The CDR3 is made up of 13 amino acids. CDR3 region: CSVGAAQNTEAFF. CDR3 coding DNA: TGCAGCGTTGGGGCGGCCCAAAACACTGAAGCTTTCTTT.

The chain joins TRBV12-5 to TRBJ1-5; possibly TRBD1 for D (5 bases). The CDR3 extends over 15 amino acids. The germline V and J ends were trimmed by 0 bases and 7 bases, with 13 bases remaining between them. Germline CDR1 is LGHNT and CDR2 is FRNRAP. CDR3 sequence: CASGLVPAGSQPQHF. Written as DNA, the CDR3 is TGTGCTAGTGGTTTGGTACCGGCAGGGAGCCAGCCCCAGCATTTT.

The V and J genes are TRBV19 and TRBJ1-2; weak D call: TRBD1 (5 bases). The CDR3 runs to 14 residues. Trimming shortened V by 3 bases and J by 3 bases, and 11 bases separated the two germline ends. Germline CDR1 LNHDA, CDR2 SQIVND (reference sequence). The CDR3 nucleotides are TGTGCCAGTAGTATCATGGGAGGGGACTATGGCTACACCTTC. Translating it yields CASSIMGGDYGYTF.

The genes are TRBV9 and TRBJ1-2; TRBD1 aligns across 8 bases. J gave up 8 bases and V 4 bases, and 4 bases lay outside the gene matches. Germline V gene lookup returns CDR1 SGDLS and CDR2 YYNGEE. The CDR3 has 12 residues. Written as DNA, the CDR3 is TGTGCCAGCAGCTCAGGGGGCTGGGGCTACACCTTC. Translation: CASSSGGWGYTF. Filled out from reference TRBV9 and TRBJ1-2, the complete variable domain reads DSGVTQTPKHLITATGQRVTLRCSPRSGDLSVYWYQQSLDQGLQFLIQYYNGEERAKGNILERFSAQQFPDLHSELNLSSLELGDSALYFCASSSGGWGYTFGSGTRLTVV.

The CDR3 is CASSYTTGDTEAFF. The CDR3 coding sequence is TGTGCCAGCAGTTACACGACAGGAGACACTGAAGCTTTCTTT. The V call is TRBV6-2 or TRBV6-3, the J call TRBJ1-1; tentative D call: TRBD1 (6 bases). Germline V gives CDR1 MNHEY, CDR2 SVGEGT. V was shortened by 2 bases and J by 3 bases, with 10 bases between the two germline ends. The CDR3 has 14 residues.

This chain links TRBV7-9 with TRBJ2-7; tentatively, D is TRBD2 (6 bases). CDR1 SEHNR and CDR2 FQNEAQ come from the germline V gene (reference sequence). This CDR3 region has 16 residues. V was shortened by 5 bases and J by 7 bases, with 24 bases between the two germline ends. The CDR3 reads CASSPSPAGLYKEQYF. The DNA of the CDR3 is TGTGCCAGCAGCCCATCCCCGGCGGGACTTTATAAGGAGCAGTACTTC.

The genes are TRBV14 and TRBJ2-1; tentatively, D is TRBD1 (6 bases). Trimming removed 3 bases at V and 12 bases at J, with 12 bases between. The germline gives CDR1 SGHDN, CDR2 FVKESK. The CDR3 sequence is 12 residues long. The CDR3 loop is CASSHGGRVQFF. CDR3 DNA: TGTGCCAGCAGCCATGGGGGCAGGGTGCAGTTCTTC.

This clonotype was seen just once. The V call is TRBV6-5, the J call TRBJ1-1, with D tentatively TRBD1 (6 bases). Per the germline V gene, CDR1 is MNHEY and CDR2 is SVGAGI. The CDR3 has 10 amino acids. The CDR3 sequence is CVTGRPEAFF. DNA of the CDR3: TGTGTCACAGGGCGGCCTGAAGCTTTCTTT.

The gene calls are TRBV9 and TRBJ2-7; tentative D call: TRBD2 (6 bases). The CDR3 runs to 14 residues. The V end was cut by 3 bases, the J end by 6 bases, with 16 bases between. Germline loops: CDR1 SGDLS, CDR2 YYNGEE. CDR3 sequence (DNA): TGTGCCAGCAGCGGGACGACGGGAGCGGGCGAGCAGTACTTC. Translated: CASSGTTGAGEQYF. Filled out from reference TRBV9 and TRBJ2-7, the complete variable domain reads DSGVTQTPKHLITATGQRVTLRCSPRSGDLSVYWYQQSLDQGLQFLIQYYNGEERAKGNILERFSAQQFPDLHSELNLSSLELGDSALYFCASSGTTGAGEQYFGPGTRLTVT.

This chain connects TRBV18 to TRBJ2-1; D ambiguous. V was trimmed by 2 bases and J by 6 bases, leaving 8 bases between them. The CDR3 length is 13 residues. Per the germline V gene, CDR1 is KGHSH and CDR2 is LQKENI. The CDR3 DNA follows: TGTGCCAGCTCACCATATGGGGTCAATGAGCAGTTCTTC. Amino acids: CASSPYGVNEQFF.

This rearrangement joins TRBV29-1 to TRBJ2-2; 8 nucleotides align to TRBD2. The junction had 10 bases not matched to a gene; V was cut back by 7 bases and J by 6 bases. In germline, CDR1 is SQVTM, CDR2 ANQGSEA. This CDR3 is built from 14 residues. This CDR3 reads CSAPGHSGAGELFF. The CDR3 nucleotides are TGCAGCGCCCCGGGCCATAGCGGGGCCGGGGAGCTGTTTTTT.

The gene calls are TRBV25-1 and TRBJ1-1, with D uncertain. The CDR3 totals 13 residues. The V gene's germline CDR1 is MGHDK and CDR2 SYGVNS. V was shortened by 4 bases and J by 5 bases, with 11 bases between the two germline ends. This CDR3 reads CASSGTGGTEAFF. The CDR3 DNA follows: TGTGCCAGCAGTGGTACCGGTGGTACTGAAGCTTTCTTT. Supplemented by reference TRBV25-1 and TRBJ1-1, the full variable domain reads EADIYQTPRYLVIGTGKKITLECSQTMGHDKMYWYQQDPGMELHLIHYSYGVNSTEKGDLSSESTVSRIRTEHFPLTLESARPSHTSQYLCASSGTGGTEAFFGQGTRLTVV.

CDR3: CASRLRETQYF. The CDR3 region has the DNA TGTGCCAGCAGACTCCGGGAGACCCAGTACTTC. The chain couples TRBV27 to TRBJ2-5; D remains unclear. Germline CDR1 is MNHEY and CDR2 is SMNVEV (reference sequence). The CDR3 spans 11 residues. The V and J ends lost 6 bases and 5 bases respectively, with 7 bases between them.

The chain links TRBV3-1 to TRBJ2-3; possibly TRBD2 for D (6 bases). Trimming cost V 0 bases and J 3 bases, with 10 bases left between them. The length of the CDR3 is 15 residues. Looked up from germline, CDR1 is LGHDT and CDR2 is YNNKEL (reference sequence). CDR3 amino acids: CASSQDPGATDTQYF. CDR3 coding DNA: TGTGCCAGCAGCCAAGATCCGGGAGCTACAGATACGCAGTATTTT.

This chain uses TRBV20-1 with TRBJ2-1; D perhaps matches TRBD2 (6 bases). V lost 5 bases, J lost 6 bases, and 17 bases lay in between. The CDR3 is made up of 14 amino acids. Germline lookup yields CDR1 DFQATT and CDR2 SNEGSKA (reference sequence). For the CDR3, the DNA is TGCAGTGCTTGGGACTTGGCGAAAGTCAATGAGCAGTTCTTC. It yields the protein CSAWDLAKVNEQFF.

This clonotype appeared a single time. The J gene is TRBJ2-3, the V gene TRBV12-3 or TRBV12-4; 7 nucleotides agree with TRBD2. J gave up 0 bases and V 7 bases, and 4 bases lay outside the gene matches. This CDR3 has 14 amino acids. The CDR3 spells CASMSSGSTDTQYF. The CDR3 DNA follows: TGTGCCAGCATGAGTAGCGGGAGCACAGATACGCAGTATTTT.

This clonotype was picked up one time. The chain recombines TRBV6-5 with TRBJ2-5, with 10 positions matching TRBD1. The CDR3 length is 16 residues. Looked up from germline, CDR1 is MNHEY and CDR2 is SVGAGI. Trimming at V came to 2 bases and at J to 1 base, leaving 4 bases not matched to a gene. CDR3 nucleotide sequence: TGTGCCAGCAGTTACATGGGACAGGGGCCCCAAGAGACCCAGTACTTC. Amino acid sequence: CASSYMGQGPQETQYF.

J is TRBJ2-7 and V is TRBV7-8; no definite D call. The V gene's germline CDR1 is SGHVS and CDR2 FQNEAQ. This CDR3 spans 14 amino acids. Trimming left V 5 bases short and J 4 bases short, with 15 bases between. CDR3 nucleotide sequence: TGTGCCAGCAGCCTGGCCCATGGGGTTTACGAGCAGTACTTC. Its protein product is CASSLAHGVYEQYF.

V and J are TRBV11-2 and TRBJ1-2; D remains unclear. CDR1 is SGHAT, CDR2 FQNNGV, per germline. CDR3 length: 14 residues. The V end lost 2 bases, the J end lost 4 bases, and 11 bases lay between the germline ends. The CDR3 loop is CASSLSGPFYGYTF. DNA for the CDR3: TGTGCCAGCAGCTTATCGGGCCCTTTCTATGGCTACACCTTC.

The chain recombines TRBV4-1 with TRBJ2-7; 10 nucleotides match TRBD1. The CDR3 has 15 residues. V gave up 5 bases and J gave up 5 bases; unmatched junction bases: 9. CDR1 and CDR2 from the germline V gene are MGHRA and YSYEKL. The CDR3: CASSSPPTGGDEQYF. Written as DNA, the CDR3 is TGCGCCAGCAGCAGCCCTCCGACAGGGGGCGACGAGCAGTACTTC.

This clonotype showed up just once. The chain links TRBV30 to TRBJ1-1; a possible D gene is TRBD1 (5 bases). There are 13 residues in the CDR3. The germline CDR1 and CDR2 sequences are GTSNPN and SVGIG (reference sequence). V shed 2 bases and J shed 5 bases, with 12 bases lying between them. DNA for the CDR3: TGTGCCTGGAGTCTTGGGGGAACGACTGAAGCTTTCTTT. Translated, it gives CAWSLGGTTEAFF.

This chain joins TRBV3-1 and TRBJ2-7; 9 bases align to TRBD1. The germline CDR1 and CDR2 sequences are LGHDT and YNNKEL (reference sequence). J gave up 4 bases and V 4 bases, and 8 bases lay outside the gene matches. The CDR3 is 15 amino acids. CDR3 DNA: TGTGCCAGCAGCCCTCATGGCGGGACAGGGTACGAGCAGTACTTC. Protein sequence: CASSPHGGTGYEQYF.

In this sample, this clonotype turned up once. V gene TRBV20-1 combines with J gene TRBJ2-1, with unresolved D. The V end was cut by 6 bases, the J end by 1 base, with 19 bases between. This CDR3 has 16 residues. Germline V gives CDR1 DFQATT, CDR2 SNEGSKA (reference sequence). The CDR3 DNA reads TGCAGTGCGTCCTTAGGTGGTCCAACATCCTACAATGAGCAGTTCTTC. As protein: CSASLGGPTSYNEQFF.

The chain carries TRBV29-1 and TRBJ2-6, with unresolved D. Per the germline V gene, CDR1 is SQVTM and CDR2 is ANQGSEA. Trimming stripped 3 bases from V and 3 bases from J, with 12 bases between. This CDR3 is built from 15 residues. CDR3 loop: CSVDRAPSGANVLTF. The DNA of the CDR3 is TGCAGCGTTGACCGGGCGCCGAGTGGGGCCAACGTCCTGACTTTC.

The chain joins TRBV7-9 to TRBJ1-5; TRBD1 might be the D (5 bases). The CDR3 runs to 17 residues. CDR1 is SEHNR, CDR2 FQNEAQ, per germline (reference sequence). Deletions cut 1 base from V and 1 base from J, with 14 bases between. CDR3 protein: CASSLDSGELSNQPQHF. CDR3 nucleotide sequence: TGTGCCAGCAGCTTAGATTCGGGGGAGTTGAGCAATCAGCCCCAGCATTTT. Full variable domain (rest looked up from reference TRBV7-9 and TRBJ1-5): DTGVSQNPRHKITKRGQNVTFRCDPISEHNRLYWYRQTLGQGPEFLTYFQNEAQLEKSRLLSDRFSAERPKGSFSTLEIQRTEQGDSAMYLCASSLDSGELSNQPQHFGDGTRLSIL.

V gene TRBV3-1 combines with J gene TRBJ2-1, with D perhaps TRBD2 (5 bases). Per germline, CDR1 LGHDT and CDR2 YNNKEL (reference sequence). The CDR3 runs to 15 residues. Trimming took off 5 bases at V and 2 bases at J, with 13 bases between the two ends. CDR3 sequence: CASSGWRAPYNEQFF. DNA for the CDR3: TGTGCCAGCAGCGGTTGGCGGGCCCCCTACAATGAGCAGTTCTTC.

The chain combines TRBV5-7 with TRBJ2-5, with D tentatively TRBD1 (6 bases). TRBV5-7 is placed among ORFs of uncertain function. Trimming stripped 0 bases from V and 5 bases from J, with 11 bases between. The CDR3 is 14 residues long. The CDR3 nucleotides read TGTGCCAGCAGCTTGGCTAGGGGGAAGGAGACCCAGTACTTC. Protein: CASSLARGKETQYF.